These T cell receptor beta chains were read from a single sample in a study of blood T cell repertoires in COVID-19. This table comes from immunoSEQ multiplex PCR, and its TCRdb copy is limited to in-frame clones, with some not included. The table records approximately 85,000 clones, 85% to 90% of them present only once. The sample consisted of peripheral blood. These receptors were obtained from an elderly woman in a cohort sampled during active or convalescent COVID-19. Both conserved end residues are part of each CDR3.

j_call: TRBJ2-5
v_call: TRBV10-2
cdr3_aa: CASITGLAGDFQETQYF

j_call: TRBJ1-1
v_call: TRBV9
cdr3_aa: CASSFLGPNTEAFF

j_call: TRBJ1-1
v_call: TRBV27
cdr3_aa: CASSSWTGMGPEAFF

j_call: TRBJ2-2
v_call: TRBV1
cdr3_aa: CTSKRGGRSDWELFF

j_call: TRBJ2-1
v_call: TRBV10-3
cdr3_aa: CAISESPDNEQFF

j_call: TRBJ1-6
v_call: TRBV3-1/TRBV3-2
cdr3_aa: CASSGQGHSPLHF

j_call: TRBJ2-5
v_call: TRBV18
cdr3_aa: CASSPPMGETQYF

j_call: TRBJ1-2
v_call: TRBV12-3/TRBV12-4
cdr3_aa: CASSVGQIYGYTF

j_call: TRBJ1-3
v_call: TRBV4-1
cdr3_aa: CASSPSQGTGVVNTIYF

j_call: TRBJ2-7
v_call: TRBV18
cdr3_aa: CASSPPGQGEQYF

j_call: TRBJ1-1
v_call: TRBV2
cdr3_aa: CASWTETNTEAFF

j_call: TRBJ2-5
v_call: TRBV6-2/TRBV6-3
cdr3_aa: CASSYSGGQYF

j_call: TRBJ2-1
v_call: TRBV2
cdr3_aa: CASIGLQWPNEQFF

j_call: TRBJ1-2
v_call: TRBV7-3
cdr3_aa: CASSLTPGQYYGYTF

j_call: TRBJ2-1
v_call: TRBV15
cdr3_aa: CATTLSGSWNEQFF

j_call: TRBJ1-2
v_call: TRBV6-5
cdr3_aa: CALLGRGAERYTF

j_call: TRBJ1-5
v_call: TRBV19
cdr3_aa: CASSPGLQVSQPQHF

j_call: TRBJ2-7
v_call: TRBV7-2
cdr3_aa: CASSLETSGPVGYEQYF

j_call: TRBJ2-1
v_call: TRBV28
cdr3_aa: CASRPGGSGIYNEQFF

j_call: TRBJ2-3
v_call: TRBV19
cdr3_aa: CASGAGPSTDTQYF

j_call: TRBJ2-1
v_call: TRBV6-1
cdr3_aa: CASSESGRANEQFF

j_call: TRBJ2-1
v_call: TRBV3-1/TRBV3-2
cdr3_aa: CASSLAGRYNEQFF

j_call: TRBJ2-3
v_call: TRBV5-1
cdr3_aa: CASSSGTSVTDTQYF

j_call: TRBJ2-1
v_call: TRBV2
cdr3_aa: CASTPGGSYNEQFF

j_call: TRBJ1-2
v_call: TRBV6-5
cdr3_aa: CASSPLREGGYTF